This T cell receptor beta chain was documented in a study of blood T cell repertoires in COVID-19. Across the whole study: Sources were T cells, B-cell-depleted T cells, or PBMCs; the material itself was cDNA or gDNA.

Data came from immunoSEQ multiplex PCR; TCRdb stores just in-frame clones and leaves some out. The top ten hold around an eighth of the sample, which has over 45,000 clones, roughly 80% seen once. V was clipped by 6 bases and J by 4 bases; unmatched bases: 7. Germline lookup yields CDR1 MNHEY and CDR2 SMNVEV (reference sequence). The CDR3 loop spans 14 amino acids. This sequence was found in a human donor in a cohort sampled during active COVID-19. Sequencing input: peripheral blood. The rearrangement joins TRBV27 to TRBJ2-3; 7 positions match TRBD1. In DNA form, the CDR3 reads TGTGCCAGCAGCTACGGGACAGTTGCAGATACGCAGTATTTT. Residues: CASSYGTVADTQYF.